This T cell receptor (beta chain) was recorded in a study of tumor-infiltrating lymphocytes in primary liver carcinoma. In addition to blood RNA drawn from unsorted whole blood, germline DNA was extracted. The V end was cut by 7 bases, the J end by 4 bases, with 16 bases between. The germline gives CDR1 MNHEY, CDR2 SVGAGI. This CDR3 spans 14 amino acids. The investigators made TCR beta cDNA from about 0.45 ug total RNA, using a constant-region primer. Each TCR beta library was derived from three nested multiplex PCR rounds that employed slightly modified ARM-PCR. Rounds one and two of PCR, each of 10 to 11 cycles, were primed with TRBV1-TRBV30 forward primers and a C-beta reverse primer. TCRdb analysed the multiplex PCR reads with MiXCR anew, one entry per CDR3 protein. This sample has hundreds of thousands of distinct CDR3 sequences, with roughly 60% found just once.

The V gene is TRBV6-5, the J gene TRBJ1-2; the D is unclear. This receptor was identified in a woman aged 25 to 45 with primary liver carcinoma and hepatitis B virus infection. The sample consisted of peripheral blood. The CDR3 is CASIRLFGRYGYTF. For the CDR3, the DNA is TGTGCCAGCATTCGGTTATTCGGGCGCTATGGCTACACCTTC.